The clone carrying this T cell receptor beta chain was seen once. As yet, its antigen is unknown. This sample was included in a study of T cell responses to AZD1222 COVID-19 vaccine. Sequencing was performed with immunoSEQ multiplex PCR; in TCRdb, only in-frame clones are kept and a portion is missing. The sample includes about 66,000 clones, about three quarters seen only once; the top ten take about 3.5%. In germline, CDR1 is KGHDR, CDR2 SFDVKD. Trimming removed 3 bases from V and 3 bases from J; junction bases left unmatched: 17. The CDR3 covers 20 residues. Study results and limitations: The reported proportion of spike-specific TCRs targeting unmutated variant regions was nearly half. White British ancestry dominated among donors, who included more females, and clonal diversity was possibly underestimated. Spike-specific TCR breadth and depth were elevated following two AZD1222 doses.

The chain couples TRBV24-1 to TRBJ1-4, with 8 bases lining up with TRBD1. Specimen: peripheral blood, collected 28 days after the second AZD1222 dose. This sequence originates from an adult who received the AZD1222 COVID-19 vaccine. CDR3 coding DNA: TGTGCCACCAGTGATGGGGGGACAGGTTACATGGGTGCGTCTAATGAAAAACTGTTTTTT. Its protein product is CATSDGGTGYMGASNEKLFF.